This TCR beta chain originates from a study of blood T cell repertoires in COVID-19. Study-wide background: Spain, Italy and the United States supplied samples that represented acute and convalescent COVID-19.

How the authors handled the data: The assay estimated nucleated cells by amplifying reference gene primers. Generated by immunoSEQ multiplex PCR, the TCRdb table keeps only in-frame clones and is missing some. For V, J and clone size, that table is used; D and trimming come from the DNA. The top ten clones hold roughly 2% of a sample with some 71,000 clones, around 86% of them seen once. The clonotype was recovered from a man under 40 with acute or convalescent COVID-19. Material: peripheral blood.

CDR3 DNA: TGTGCCAGCAGCCTAAACCAGGGTACGGAAAAACTGTTTTTT. Protein product: CASSLNQGTEKLFF. The genes are TRBV11-2 and TRBJ1-4, with D perhaps TRBD1 (5 bases). This CDR3 region has 14 residues. The V and J ends lost 5 bases and 8 bases respectively, with 15 bases between them. The germline V gene encodes CDR1 SGHAT and CDR2 FQNNGV.